This TCR beta chain was found in a study of post-analysis software for immune sequencing data. Overall study: The study covered relapsing-remitting, secondary progressive and progressive-relapsing courses of multiple sclerosis.

Findings and caveats of the study: Multiple sclerosis patients showed significantly lower normalized Chao1 diversity than controls did. Same-batch preparations were strongly co-clustered by F measure. Compared with controls, patients had more of 4 or 5 TRBV segments, including TRBV5-6, TRBV5-1 and TRBV20-1.

Prepared libraries of TCR beta cDNA carried unique molecular identifiers. MiXCR was run by TCRdb on the PCR reads, yielding one entry per CDR3 protein. The top ten clones hold roughly 6% of a sample with about 540,000 distinct CDR3 sequences, around 31% of them seen once. Note on this clonotype: Its antigen is unidentified.

There are 15 residues in the CDR3. CDR1 MNHNS and CDR2 SASEGT come from the germline V gene. Trimming removed 7 bases from V and 2 bases from J, with 18 bases in between. The TCR comes from a girl under 18 with multiple sclerosis. Sequencing was done on a sample of blood. This chain uses TRBV6-1 with TRBJ2-7; D call uncertain. CDR3: CASTRGTSGAYEQYF. CDR3 DNA: TGTGCCAGCACACGAGGTACATCAGGCGCCTACGAGCAGTACTTC.